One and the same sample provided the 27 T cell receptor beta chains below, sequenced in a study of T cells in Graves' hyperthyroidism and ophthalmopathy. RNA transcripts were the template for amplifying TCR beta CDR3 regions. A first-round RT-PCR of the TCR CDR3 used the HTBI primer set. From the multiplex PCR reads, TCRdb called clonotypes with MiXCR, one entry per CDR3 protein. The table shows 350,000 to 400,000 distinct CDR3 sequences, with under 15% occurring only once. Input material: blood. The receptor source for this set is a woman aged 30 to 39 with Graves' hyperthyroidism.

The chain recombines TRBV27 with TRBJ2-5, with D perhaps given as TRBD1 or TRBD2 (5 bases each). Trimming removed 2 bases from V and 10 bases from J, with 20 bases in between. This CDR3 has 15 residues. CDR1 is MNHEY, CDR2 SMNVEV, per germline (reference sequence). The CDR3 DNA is TGTGCCAGCAGTTTAGAAGGAGTTGGGGGAGTAAGCCAGTACTTC. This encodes CASSLEGVGGVSQYF.

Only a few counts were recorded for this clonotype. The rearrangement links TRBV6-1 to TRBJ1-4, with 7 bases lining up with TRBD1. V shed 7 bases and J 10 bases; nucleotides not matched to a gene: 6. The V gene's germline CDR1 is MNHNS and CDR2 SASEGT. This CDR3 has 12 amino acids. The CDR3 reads CASNPDRRKLFF. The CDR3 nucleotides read TGTGCCAGCAACCCGGACAGGAGAAAACTGTTTTTT.

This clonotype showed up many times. CDR3 loop: CASSSRQGAGTEAFF. DNA of the CDR3: TGTGCCAGCAGTAGCAGACAGGGGGCGGGCACTGAAGCTTTCTTT. The chain has TRBV3-1 and TRBJ1-1; 10 nucleotides line up with TRBD1. Germline values: CDR1 LGHDT, CDR2 YNNKEL (reference sequence). This CDR3 is built from 15 residues. V shed 6 bases and J 4 bases; nucleotides not matched to a gene: 8. Using reference TRBV3-1 and TRBJ1-1 for the parts outside the CDR3, the full variable domain is DTAVSQTPKYLVTQMGNDKSIKCEQNLGHDTMYWYKQDSKKFLKIMFSYNNKELIINETVPNRFSPKSPDKAHLNLHINSLELGDSAVYFCASSSRQGAGTEAFFGQGTRLTVV.

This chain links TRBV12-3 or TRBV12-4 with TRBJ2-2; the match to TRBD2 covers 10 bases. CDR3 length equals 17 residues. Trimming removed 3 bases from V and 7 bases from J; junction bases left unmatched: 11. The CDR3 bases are TGTGCCAGCAGTTTCCGGCCTAGCGGGAGTCAGGGCGGGGAGCTGTTTTTT. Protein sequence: CASSFRPSGSQGGELFF.

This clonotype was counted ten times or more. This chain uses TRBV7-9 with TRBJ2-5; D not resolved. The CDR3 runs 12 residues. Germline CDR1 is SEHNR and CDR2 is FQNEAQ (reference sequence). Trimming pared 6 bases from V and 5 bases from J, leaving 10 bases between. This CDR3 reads CASSQAPETQYF. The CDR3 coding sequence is TGTGCCAGCAGTCAAGCTCCCGAGACCCAGTACTTC.

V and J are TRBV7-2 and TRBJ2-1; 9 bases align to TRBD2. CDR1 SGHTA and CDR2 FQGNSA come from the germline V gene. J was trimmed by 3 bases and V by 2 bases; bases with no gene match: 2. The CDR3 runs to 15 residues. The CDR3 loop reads CASSLRLADYNEQFF. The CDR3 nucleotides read TGTGCCAGCAGCTTACGACTAGCGGACTACAATGAGCAGTTCTTC.

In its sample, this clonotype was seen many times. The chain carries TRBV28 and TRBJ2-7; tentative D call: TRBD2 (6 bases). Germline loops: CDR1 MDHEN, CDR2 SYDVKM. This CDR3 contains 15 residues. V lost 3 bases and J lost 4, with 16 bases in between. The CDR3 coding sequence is TGTGCCAGCAGTTTTGCCGGGAGTCAGGGATACGAGCAGTACTTC. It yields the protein CASSFAGSQGYEQYF.

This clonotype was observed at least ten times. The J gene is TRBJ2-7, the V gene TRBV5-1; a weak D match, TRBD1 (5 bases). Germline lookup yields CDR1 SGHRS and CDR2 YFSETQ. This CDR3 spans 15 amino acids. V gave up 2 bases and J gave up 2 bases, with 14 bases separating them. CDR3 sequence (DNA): TGCGCCAGCAGCTTTGGACGTCAGGGCCCCTACGAGCAGTACTTC. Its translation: CASSFGRQGPYEQYF.

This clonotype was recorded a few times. CDR3 nucleotides: TGTGCCAGCAGCTGGGGACAGGGGATCACCGGGGAGCTGTTTTTT. Protein: CASSWGQGITGELFF. This chain connects TRBV11-1 to TRBJ2-2, with 10 nucleotides matching TRBD1. The CDR3 is 15 amino acids. The germline V gene has CDR1 SGHAT and CDR2 FQDESV (reference sequence). Unmatched junction bases numbered 3, after V lost 4 bases and J lost 4 bases.

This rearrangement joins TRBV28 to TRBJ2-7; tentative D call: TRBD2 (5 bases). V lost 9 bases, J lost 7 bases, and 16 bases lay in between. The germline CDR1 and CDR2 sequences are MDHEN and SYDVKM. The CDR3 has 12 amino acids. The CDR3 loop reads CASTGRVGEQYF. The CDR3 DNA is TGTGCCAGTACTGGGCGGGTAGGGGAGCAGTACTTC.

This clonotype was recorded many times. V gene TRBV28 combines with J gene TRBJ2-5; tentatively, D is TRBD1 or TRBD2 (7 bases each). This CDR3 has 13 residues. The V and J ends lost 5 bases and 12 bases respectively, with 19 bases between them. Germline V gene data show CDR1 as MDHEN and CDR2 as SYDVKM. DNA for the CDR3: TGTGCCAGCAGTGTTCGACAGGGAGGGCCAGAGTACTTC. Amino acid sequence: CASSVRQGGPEYF.

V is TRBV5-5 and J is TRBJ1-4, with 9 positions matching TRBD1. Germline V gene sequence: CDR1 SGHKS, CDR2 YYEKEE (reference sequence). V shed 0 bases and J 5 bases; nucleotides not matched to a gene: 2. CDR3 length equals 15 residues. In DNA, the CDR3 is TGTGCCAGCAGCTTGGCGGGGACAGGGAATGAAAAACTGTTTTTT. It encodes CASSLAGTGNEKLFF. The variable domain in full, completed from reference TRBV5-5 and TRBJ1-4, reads DAGVTQSPTHLIKTRGQQVTLRCSPISGHKSVSWYQQVLGQGPQFIFQYYEKEERGRGNFPDRFSARQFPNYSSELNVNALLLGDSALYLCASSLAGTGNEKLFFGSGTQLSVL.

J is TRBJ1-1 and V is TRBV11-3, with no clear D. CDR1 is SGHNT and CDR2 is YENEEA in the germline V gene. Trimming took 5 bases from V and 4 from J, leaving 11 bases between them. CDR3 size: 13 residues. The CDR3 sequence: CASSPARGTEAFF. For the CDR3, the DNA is TGTGCCAGCAGCCCGGCCCGAGGCACTGAAGCTTTCTTT.

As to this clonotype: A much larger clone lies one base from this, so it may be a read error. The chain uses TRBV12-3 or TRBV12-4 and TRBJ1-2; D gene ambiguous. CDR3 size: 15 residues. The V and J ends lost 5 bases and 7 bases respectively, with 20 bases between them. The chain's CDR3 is CASSPNRPGDLGYTF. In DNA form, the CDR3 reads TGTGCCAGCAGTCCAAACAGACCGGGAGACCTTGGCTACACCTTC.

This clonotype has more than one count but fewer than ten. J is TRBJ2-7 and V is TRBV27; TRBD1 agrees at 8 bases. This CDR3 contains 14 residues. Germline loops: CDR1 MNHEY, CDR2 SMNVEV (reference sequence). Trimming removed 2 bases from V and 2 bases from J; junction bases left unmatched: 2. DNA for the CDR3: TGTGCCAGCAGTTTACAGGGGGCCACCTACGAGCAGTACTTC. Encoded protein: CASSLQGATYEQYF.

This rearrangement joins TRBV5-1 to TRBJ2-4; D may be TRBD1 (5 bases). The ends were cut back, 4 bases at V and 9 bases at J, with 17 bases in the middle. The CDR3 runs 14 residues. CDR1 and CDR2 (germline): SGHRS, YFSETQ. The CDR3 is CASSTDTYAAIQYF. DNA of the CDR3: TGCGCCAGCAGCACGGACACGTATGCGGCCATTCAGTACTTC.

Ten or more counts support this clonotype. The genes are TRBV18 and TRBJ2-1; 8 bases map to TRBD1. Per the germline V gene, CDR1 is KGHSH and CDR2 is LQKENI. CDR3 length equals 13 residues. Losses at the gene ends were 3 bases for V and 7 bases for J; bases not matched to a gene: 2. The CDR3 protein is CASSPTGGNEQFF. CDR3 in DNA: TGTGCCAGCTCACCCACAGGGGGGAATGAGCAGTTCTTC.

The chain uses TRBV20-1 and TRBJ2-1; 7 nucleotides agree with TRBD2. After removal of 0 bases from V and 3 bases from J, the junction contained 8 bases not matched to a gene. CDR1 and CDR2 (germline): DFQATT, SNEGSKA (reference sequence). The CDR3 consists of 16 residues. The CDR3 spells CSAREERDPFYNEQFF. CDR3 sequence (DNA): TGCAGTGCTAGAGAGGAGCGGGACCCTTTCTACAATGAGCAGTTCTTC.

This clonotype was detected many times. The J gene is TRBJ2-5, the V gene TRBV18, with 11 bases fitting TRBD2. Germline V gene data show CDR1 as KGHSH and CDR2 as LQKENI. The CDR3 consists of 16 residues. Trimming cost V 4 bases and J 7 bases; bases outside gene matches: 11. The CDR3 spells CASSLSELTSGGTQYF. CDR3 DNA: TGTGCCAGCTCACTTTCCGAACTAACTAGCGGGGGGACCCAGTACTTC. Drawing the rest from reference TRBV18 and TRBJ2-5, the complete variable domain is NAGVMQNPRHLVRRRGQEARLRCSPMKGHSHVYWYRQLPEEGLKFMVYLQKENIIDESGMPKERFSAEFPKEGPSILRIQQVVRGDSAAYFCASSLSELTSGGTQYFGPGTRLLVL.

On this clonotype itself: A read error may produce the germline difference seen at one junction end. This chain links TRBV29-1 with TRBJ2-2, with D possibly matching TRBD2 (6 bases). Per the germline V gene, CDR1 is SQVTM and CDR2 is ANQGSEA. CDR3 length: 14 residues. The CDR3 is CSVLGIRNTGGLFF. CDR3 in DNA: TGCAGCGTATTAGGGATACGGAACACCGGGGGGCTGTTTTTT.

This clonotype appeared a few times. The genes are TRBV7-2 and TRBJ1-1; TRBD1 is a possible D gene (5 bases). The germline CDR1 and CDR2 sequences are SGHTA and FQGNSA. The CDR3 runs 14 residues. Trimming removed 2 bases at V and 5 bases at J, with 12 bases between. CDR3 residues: CASSLSTGGTEAFF. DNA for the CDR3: TGTGCCAGCAGCTTAAGTACGGGGGGTACTGAAGCTTTCTTT. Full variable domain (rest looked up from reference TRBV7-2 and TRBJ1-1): GAGVSQSPSNKVTEKGKDVELRCDPISGHTALYWYRQSLGQGLEFLIYFQGNSAPDKSGLPSDRFSAERTGGSVSTLTIQRTQQEDSAVYLCASSLSTGGTEAFFGQGTRLTVV.

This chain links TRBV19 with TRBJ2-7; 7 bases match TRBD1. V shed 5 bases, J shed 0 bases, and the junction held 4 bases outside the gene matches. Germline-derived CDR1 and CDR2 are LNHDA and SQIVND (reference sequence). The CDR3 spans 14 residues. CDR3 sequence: CASSSGQVSYEQYF. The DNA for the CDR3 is TGTGCCAGTAGTTCTGGACAGGTCTCCTACGAGCAGTACTTC.

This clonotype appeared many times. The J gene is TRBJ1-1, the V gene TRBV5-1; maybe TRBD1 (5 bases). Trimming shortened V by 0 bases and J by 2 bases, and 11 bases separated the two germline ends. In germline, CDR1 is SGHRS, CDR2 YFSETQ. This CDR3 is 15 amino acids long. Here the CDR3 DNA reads TGCGCCAGCAGCTTGGTCACAGGACAAAACACTGAAGCTTTCTTT. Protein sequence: CASSLVTGQNTEAFF.

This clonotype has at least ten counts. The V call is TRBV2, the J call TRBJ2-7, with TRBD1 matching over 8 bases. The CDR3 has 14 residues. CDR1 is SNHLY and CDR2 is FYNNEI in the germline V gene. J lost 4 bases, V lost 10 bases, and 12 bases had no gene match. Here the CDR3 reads CATKRTGNTYEQYF. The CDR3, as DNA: TGTGCCACCAAACGGACAGGGAACACTTACGAGCAGTACTTC.

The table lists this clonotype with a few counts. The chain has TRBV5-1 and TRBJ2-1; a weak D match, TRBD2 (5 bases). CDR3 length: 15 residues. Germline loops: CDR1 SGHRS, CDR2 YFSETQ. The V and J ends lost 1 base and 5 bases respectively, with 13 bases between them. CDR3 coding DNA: TGCGCCAGCAGCTTGTATTCTCGGGGAGACAATGAGCAGTTCTTC. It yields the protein CASSLYSRGDNEQFF.

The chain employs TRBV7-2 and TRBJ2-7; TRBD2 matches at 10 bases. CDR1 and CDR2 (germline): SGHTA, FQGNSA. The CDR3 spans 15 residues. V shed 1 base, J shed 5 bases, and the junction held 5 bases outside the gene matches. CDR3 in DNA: TGTGCCAGCAGCTTAGTAACTAGCGGGAAGCACGAGCAGTACTTC. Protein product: CASSLVTSGKHEQYF. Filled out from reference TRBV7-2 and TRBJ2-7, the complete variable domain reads GAGVSQSPSNKVTEKGKDVELRCDPISGHTALYWYRQSLGQGLEFLIYFQGNSAPDKSGLPSDRFSAERTGGSVSTLTIQRTQQEDSAVYLCASSLVTSGKHEQYFGPGTRLTVT.

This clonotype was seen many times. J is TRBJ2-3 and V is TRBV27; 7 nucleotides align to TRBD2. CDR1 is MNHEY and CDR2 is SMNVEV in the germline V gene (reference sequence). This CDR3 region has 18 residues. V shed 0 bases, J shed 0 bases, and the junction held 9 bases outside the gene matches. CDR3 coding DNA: TGTGCCAGCAGTTTATCTGCGGGGAGCGGGACTAGCACAGATACGCAGTATTTT. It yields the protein CASSLSAGSGTSTDTQYF.